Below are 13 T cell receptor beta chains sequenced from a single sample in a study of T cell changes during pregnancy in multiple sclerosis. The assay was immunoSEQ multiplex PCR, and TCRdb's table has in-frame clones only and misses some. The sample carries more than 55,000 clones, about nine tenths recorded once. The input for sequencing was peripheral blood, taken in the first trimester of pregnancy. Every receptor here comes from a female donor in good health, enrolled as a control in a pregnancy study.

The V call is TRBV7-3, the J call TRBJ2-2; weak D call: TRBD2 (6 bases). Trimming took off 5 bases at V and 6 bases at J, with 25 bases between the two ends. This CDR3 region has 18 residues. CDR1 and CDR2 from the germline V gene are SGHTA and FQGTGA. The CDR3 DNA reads TGTGCCAGCAGCCCAGGTCTAGGTTCTGGGAGGTACTCCGGGGAGCTGTTTTTT. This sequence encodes CASSPGLGSGRYSGELFF.

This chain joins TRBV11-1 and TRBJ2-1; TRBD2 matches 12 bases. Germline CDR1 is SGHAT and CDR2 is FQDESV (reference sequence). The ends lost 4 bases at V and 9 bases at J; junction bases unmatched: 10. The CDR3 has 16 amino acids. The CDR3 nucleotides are TGTGCCAGCAGCTCAACTAGCGGGAGGCAGGTGGGTGAGCAGTTCTTC. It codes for CASSSTSGRQVGEQFF.

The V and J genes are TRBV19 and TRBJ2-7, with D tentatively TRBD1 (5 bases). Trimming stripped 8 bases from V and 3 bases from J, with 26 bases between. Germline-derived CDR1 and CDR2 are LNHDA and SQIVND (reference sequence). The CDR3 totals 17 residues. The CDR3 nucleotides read TGTGCCAGTGGACACTCTATTGGTAGGACCGCCAACTACGAGCAGTACTTC. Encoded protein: CASGHSIGRTANYEQYF.

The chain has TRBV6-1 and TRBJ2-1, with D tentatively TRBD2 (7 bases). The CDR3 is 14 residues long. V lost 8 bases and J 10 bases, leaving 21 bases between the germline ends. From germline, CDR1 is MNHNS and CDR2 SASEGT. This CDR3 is CASGGGQGRREQFF. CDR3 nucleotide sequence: TGTGCCAGCGGGGGGGGGCAGGGGCGGCGAGAGCAGTTCTTC.

DNA for the CDR3: TGTGCCAGTACCATACTAGCGGGGGACACCGGGGAGCTGTTTTTT. Its protein is CASTILAGDTGELFF. The rearrangement uses TRBV19 and TRBJ2-2; 11 positions agree with TRBD2. With 7 bases clipped from V and 3 bases from J, the junction kept 4 bases outside the gene matches. CDR1 and CDR2 (germline): LNHDA, SQIVND (reference sequence). The CDR3 covers 15 residues. The whole variable domain, filled in from reference TRBV19 and TRBJ2-2, reads DGGITQSPKYLFRKEGQNVTLSCEQNLNHDAMYWYRQDPGQGLRLIYYSQIVNDFQKGDIAEGYSVSREKKESFPLTVTSAQKNPTAFYLCASTILAGDTGELFFGEGSRLTVL.

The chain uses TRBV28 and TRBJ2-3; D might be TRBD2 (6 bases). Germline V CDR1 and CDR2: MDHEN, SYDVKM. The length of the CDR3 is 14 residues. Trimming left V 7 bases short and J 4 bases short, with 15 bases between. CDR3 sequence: CASTRRRAPDTQYF. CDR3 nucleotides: TGTGCCAGCACCCGGCGGAGGGCCCCAGATACGCAGTATTTT. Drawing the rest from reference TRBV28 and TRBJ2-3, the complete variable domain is DVKVTQSSRYLVKRTGEKVFLECVQDMDHENMFWYRQDPGLGLRLIYFSYDVKMKEKGDIPEGYSVSREKKERFSLILESASTNQTSMYLCASTRRRAPDTQYFGPGTRLTVL.

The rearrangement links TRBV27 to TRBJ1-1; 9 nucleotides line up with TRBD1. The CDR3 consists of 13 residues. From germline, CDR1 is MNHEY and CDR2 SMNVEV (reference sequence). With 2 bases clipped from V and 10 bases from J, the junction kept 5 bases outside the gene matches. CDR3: CASSLHTGGRAFF. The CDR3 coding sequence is TGTGCCAGCAGTTTACATACAGGGGGCCGAGCTTTCTTT.

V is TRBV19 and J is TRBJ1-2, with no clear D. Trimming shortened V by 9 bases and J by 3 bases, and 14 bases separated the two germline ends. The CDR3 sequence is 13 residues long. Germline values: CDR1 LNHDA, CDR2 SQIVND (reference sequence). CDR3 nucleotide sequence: TGTGCCAGCGGTGGGAGCGCGGACTATGGCTACACCTTC. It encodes CASGGSADYGYTF.

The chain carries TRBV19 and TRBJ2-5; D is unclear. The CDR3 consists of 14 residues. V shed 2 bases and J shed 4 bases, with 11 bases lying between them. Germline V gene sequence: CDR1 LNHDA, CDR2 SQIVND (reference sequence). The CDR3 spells CASSIQQQRETQYF. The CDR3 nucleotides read TGTGCCAGTAGTATACAACAGCAACGAGAGACCCAGTACTTC.

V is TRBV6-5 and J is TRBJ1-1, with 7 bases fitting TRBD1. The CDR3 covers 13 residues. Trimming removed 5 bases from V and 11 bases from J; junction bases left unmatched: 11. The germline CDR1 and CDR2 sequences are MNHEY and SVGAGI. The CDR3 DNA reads TGTGCCAGCAGTCGAACCCAGGGGGAGTCGGCTTTCTTT. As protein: CASSRTQGESAFF.

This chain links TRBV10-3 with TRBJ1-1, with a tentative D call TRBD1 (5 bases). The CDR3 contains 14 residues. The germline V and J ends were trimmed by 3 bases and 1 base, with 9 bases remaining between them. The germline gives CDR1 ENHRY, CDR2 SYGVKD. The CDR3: CAISDGRGNTEAFF. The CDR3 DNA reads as TGTGCCATCAGTGATGGAAGGGGGAACACTGAAGCTTTCTTT.

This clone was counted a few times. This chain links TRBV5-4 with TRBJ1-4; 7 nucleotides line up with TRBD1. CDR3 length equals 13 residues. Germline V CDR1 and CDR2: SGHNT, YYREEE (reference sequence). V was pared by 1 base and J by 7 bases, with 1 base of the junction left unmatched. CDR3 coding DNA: TGTGCCAGCAGCTTGAACAGGGGTGAAAAACTGTTTTTT. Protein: CASSLNRGEKLFF.

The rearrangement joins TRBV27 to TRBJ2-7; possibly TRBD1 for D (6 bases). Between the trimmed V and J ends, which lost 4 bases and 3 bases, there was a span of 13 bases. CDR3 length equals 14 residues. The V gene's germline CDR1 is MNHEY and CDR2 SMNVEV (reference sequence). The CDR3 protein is CASSSQDSFYEQYF. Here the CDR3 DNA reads TGTGCCAGCAGTTCCCAGGACAGCTTCTACGAGCAGTACTTC.